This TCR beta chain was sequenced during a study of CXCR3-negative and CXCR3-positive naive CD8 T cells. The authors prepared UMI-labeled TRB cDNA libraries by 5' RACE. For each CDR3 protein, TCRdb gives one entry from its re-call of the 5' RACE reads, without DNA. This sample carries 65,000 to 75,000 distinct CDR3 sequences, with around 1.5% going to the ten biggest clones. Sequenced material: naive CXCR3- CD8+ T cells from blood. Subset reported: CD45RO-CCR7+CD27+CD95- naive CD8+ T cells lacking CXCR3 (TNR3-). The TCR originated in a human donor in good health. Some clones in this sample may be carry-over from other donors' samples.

The CDR3 reads CASSGDRLSGANVLTF. The V gene is TRBV6-2 or TRBV6-3, the J gene TRBJ2-6; the TRBD1 assignment by TCRdb is unverifiable without DNA. Germline V gene sequence: CDR1 MNHEY, CDR2 SVGEGT. This CDR3 has 16 residues.